This T cell receptor beta chain was recovered during a study of blood T cell repertoires in COVID-19. Study in general: T cells, B-cell-depleted T cells, or PBMCs provided the cDNA or gDNA that served as material.

The method was immunoSEQ multiplex PCR; TCRdb's version includes in-frame clones alone and lacks a portion of them. The data hold just over 300,000 clones, with about nine tenths observed a single time. The germline CDR1 and CDR2 sequences are SQVTM and ANQGSEA. The CDR3 is made up of 13 amino acids. V lost 7 bases to trimming and J lost 4 bases; unmatched junction nucleotides: 6. The genes are TRBV29-1 and TRBJ1-1; 10 bases match TRBD1. This clonotype originated in a man aged 25-40 years who had recovered from COVID-19. Input material: PBMCs or T cells enriched from blood (not recorded which). CDR3 nucleotide sequence: TGCAGCGGTTGGGACAGGGGTGGCACTGAAGCTTTCTTT. This codes for CSGWDRGGTEAFF.